Below, one T cell receptor beta chain is given with its context. This entry is derived from a study of technical replicates of blood from a few donors. CDR3 size: 12 residues. V lost 0 bases and J 5 bases, leaving 7 bases between the germline ends. CDR1 is GTSNPN and CDR2 is SVGIG in the germline V gene (reference sequence). Here immunoSEQ multiplex PCR was the method, and the copy in TCRdb shows in-frame clones only, minus some. The sample holds 79,000 or so clones, 95% to 98% seen once. The chain combines TRBV30 with TRBJ2-5; no clear D. The receptor was derived from a human donor in good health. The sequenced material came from T cells isolated from PBMCs. The CDR3 DNA sequence: TGTGCCTGGAGTGTACTTTCTGAGACCCAGTACTTC. Protein: CAWSVLSETQYF.